The 24 T cell receptor beta chains given below trace back to one sample, sequenced in a study of vaccination and CD4 T cells after COVID-19. Researchers used the Oncomine TCR Beta short-read assay to sequence DNA from cultured CD4+ T cells. TCRdb redid the calling of the PCR reads with MiXCR, one entry per CDR3 protein. Of more than 20,000 distinct CDR3 sequences in the sample, roughly three fifths were seen once. The treatment: roughly 10-day PBMC culture with coronavirus spike peptide pools or control peptides (ViraFEST assay). Their antigen targets remain unknown. The sequenced sample was CD4+ T cells from blood, cultured in vitro, obtained after SARS-CoV-2 vaccination. These TCRs come from a human donor who received a COVID-19 vaccine.

This rearrangement joins TRBV7-2 to TRBJ1-1; TRBD1 matches at 8 bases. This CDR3 has 15 residues. Germline CDR1 and CDR2: SGHTA and FQGNSA. The J segment lost 1 base and the V segment lost 5 bases, leaving 6 bases of the junction unmatched. CDR3 DNA sequence: TGTGCCAGCAGCCCCCGGACAGGGCGGAACACTGAAGCTTTCTTT. As protein: CASSPRTGRNTEAFF.

This clonotype appeared a few times. The chain combines TRBV19 with TRBJ2-7; TRBD2 aligns across 8 bases. The CDR3 has 13 amino acids. V was clipped by 3 bases and J by 4 bases; unmatched bases: 2. Germline CDR1 and CDR2: LNHDA and SQIVND (reference sequence). The CDR3 protein is CASSIQREYEQYF. CDR3 nucleotide sequence: TGTGCCAGTAGTATCCAGCGGGAGTACGAGCAGTACTTC. Full variable domain (rest looked up from reference TRBV19 and TRBJ2-7): DGGITQSPKYLFRKEGQNVTLSCEQNLNHDAMYWYRQDPGQGLRLIYYSQIVNDFQKGDIAEGYSVSREKKESFPLTVTSAQKNPTAFYLCASSIQREYEQYFGPGTRLTVT.

This clonotype was observed a handful of times. This chain links TRBV7-9 with TRBJ1-6, with D hard to call. The CDR3 consists of 14 residues. The germline V and J ends were trimmed by 5 bases and 4 bases, with 9 bases remaining between them. The V gene's germline CDR1 is SEHNR and CDR2 FQNEAQ (reference sequence). CDR3 in amino acids: CASSLGSYNSPLHF. Here the CDR3 DNA reads TGTGCCAGCAGCCTAGGGAGTTATAATTCACCCCTCCACTTT.

The rearrangement uses TRBV20-1 and TRBJ2-7; 9 bases are shared with TRBD1. The CDR3 totals 14 residues. With 4 bases clipped from V and 3 bases from J, the junction kept 7 bases outside the gene matches. Germline lookup yields CDR1 DFQATT and CDR2 SNEGSKA (reference sequence). CDR3 in DNA: TGCAGTGCTAACGACCGGGACAGGGACTACGAGCAGTACTTC. Translation gives CSANDRDRDYEQYF.

V gene TRBV20-1 combines with J gene TRBJ1-5; TRBD1 agrees at 11 bases. Germline V gene data show CDR1 as DFQATT and CDR2 as SNEGSKA (reference sequence). This CDR3 contains 18 residues. V lost 1 base and J lost 2; bases outside the gene matches: 10. The CDR3 DNA reads as TGCAGTGCTAGAGCCGGGACAGGGGGACTTATTGGCAATCAGCCCCAGCATTTT. This sequence encodes CSARAGTGGLIGNQPQHF.

V and J are TRBV7-6 and TRBJ2-5; D tentatively fits TRBD1 or TRBD2 (5 bases each). Germline CDR1 reads SGHVS; CDR2 reads FNYEAQ. V was cut by 6 bases and J by 5 bases, with 19 bases left in between. The CDR3 is 15 residues long. DNA for the CDR3: TGTGCCAGCAGTTTGACCGGGACGGAAGGGGAGACCCAGTACTTC. Translated: CASSLTGTEGETQYF.

V is TRBV10-2 and J is TRBJ1-2; 8 bases are a match to TRBD1. The CDR3 has 15 residues. V dropped 3 bases and J dropped 2; count of bases not matched to a gene: 5. In germline, CDR1 is WSHSY, CDR2 SAAADI. CDR3 sequence: CASSEVTGGNYGYTF. The CDR3 DNA is TGCGCCAGCAGTGAAGTTACAGGGGGGAACTATGGCTACACCTTC.

V gene TRBV4-2 combines with J gene TRBJ2-1, with TRBD1 identical over 10 bases. TRBJ2-7 matches the DNA end more closely, so the J call is doubtful. The CDR3 loop spans 14 amino acids. Germline V lookup: CDR1 LGHNA, CDR2 YNFKEQ. This CDR3 reads CASSRDRGWIEQYF. Here the CDR3 DNA reads TGTGCCAGCAGCCGGGACAGGGGATGGATCGAGCAGTACTTC.

The V and J genes are TRBV30 and TRBJ2-2; tentatively, D is TRBD1 (6 bases). Germline V gene data show CDR1 as GTSNPN and CDR2 as SVGIG (reference sequence). V lost 3 bases, J lost 5 bases, and 10 bases lay in between. The CDR3 sequence is 13 residues long. The CDR3 reads CAWRPGETGELFF. The DNA for the CDR3 is TGTGCCTGGAGGCCAGGGGAGACCGGGGAGCTGTTTTTT.

The chain links TRBV7-3 to TRBJ1-6; TRBD1 might be the D (6 bases). The CDR3 has 14 amino acids. Germline lookup yields CDR1 SGHTA and CDR2 FQGTGA. Trimming shortened V by 5 bases and J by 9 bases, and 14 bases separated the two germline ends. The CDR3 DNA sequence: TGTGCCAGCAGCCTCAGGGGACCGTCTTCACCCCTCCACTTT. Translated, it gives CASSLRGPSSPLHF.

The V and J genes are TRBV19 and TRBJ1-5; D gene ambiguous. Between the trimmed V and J ends, which lost 3 bases and 7 bases, there was a span of 19 bases. CDR1 is LNHDA and CDR2 is SQIVND in the germline V gene (reference sequence). This CDR3 is built from 16 residues. Here the CDR3 DNA reads TGTGCCAGTAGTATGGATGACGGCAGGTTTGGACAGCCCCAGCATTTT. This codes for CASSMDDGRFGQPQHF.

The gene calls are TRBV9 and TRBJ1-3; 9 bases align to TRBD1. This CDR3 contains 16 residues. The V gene's germline CDR1 is SGDLS and CDR2 YYNGEE. V shed 0 bases and J 4 bases; nucleotides not matched to a gene: 5. The CDR3 nucleotides read TGTGCCAGCAGCGTAGGGTACAGGGGGCAGGGAAACACCATATATTTT. Translated: CASSVGYRGQGNTIYF.

This chain uses TRBV20-1 with TRBJ1-2, with TRBD1 matching 7 bases. This CDR3 has 15 amino acids. CDR1 is DFQATT, CDR2 SNEGSKA, per germline (reference sequence). Trimming cost V 4 bases and J 4 bases; bases outside gene matches: 12. The CDR3 here is CSAKRRLTGVYGYTF. The CDR3 coding sequence is TGCAGTGCTAAACGAAGACTTACAGGGGTCTATGGCTACACCTTC.

This sequence joins TRBV7-2 and TRBJ2-7; unclear D gene. Germline CDR1 and CDR2: SGHTA and FQGNSA. This CDR3 has 11 amino acids. The V gene lost 4 bases and the J gene lost 6 bases, with 7 bases spanning the gap. The CDR3 sequence is CASSSGPEQYF. The CDR3 region has the DNA TGTGCCAGCAGCTCCGGACCCGAGCAGTACTTC. Combining the CDR3 with reference TRBV7-2 and TRBJ2-7 gives the whole variable domain GAGVSQSPSNKVTEKGKDVELRCDPISGHTALYWYRQSLGQGLEFLIYFQGNSAPDKSGLPSDRFSAERTGGSVSTLTIQRTQQEDSAVYLCASSSGPEQYFGPGTRLTVT.

This clonotype was detected a few times. This sequence joins TRBV6-5 and TRBJ2-7; 8 bases agree with TRBD2. CDR1 and CDR2 (germline): MNHEY, SVGAGI. Losses at the gene ends were 4 bases for V and 2 bases for J; bases not matched to a gene: 10. The CDR3 is made up of 16 amino acids. CDR3 in DNA: TGTGCCAGCAGTTTAAATAGCGGGGTGGCCACCTACGAGCAGTACTTC. Translation gives CASSLNSGVATYEQYF.

V usage is TRBV25-1 and J usage is TRBJ1-6, with D perhaps TRBD1 (5 bases). Germline V gene lookup returns CDR1 MGHDK and CDR2 SYGVNS. Between the trimmed V and J ends, which lost 2 bases and 0 bases, there was a span of 11 bases. The CDR3 is 17 residues long. As DNA, the CDR3 is TGTGCCAGCAGTGAAAGGGGCAGCCGCTCCTATAATTCACCCCTCCACTTT. Translated: CASSERGSRSYNSPLHF.

This clonotype was seen only once. A read error may produce the germline difference seen at one junction end. The CDR3 is CASSPSGGFYEQYF. The CDR3 nucleotides read TGCGCCAGCAGCCCCTCGGGGGGGTTCTACGAGCAGTACTTC. This chain connects TRBV7-9 to TRBJ2-7; TRBD2 agrees at 8 bases. This CDR3 has 14 amino acids. CDR1 SEHNR and CDR2 FQNEAQ come from the germline V gene (reference sequence). Full variable domain (remainder filled in from reference TRBV7-9 and TRBJ2-7): DTGVSQNPRHKITKRGQNVTFRCDPISEHNRLYWYRQTLGQGPEFLTYFQNEAQLEKSRLLSDRFSAERPKGSFSTLEIQRTEQGDSAMYLCASSPSGGFYEQYFGPGTRLTVT.

The CDR3 sequence is CASSDTGGNQPQHF. CDR3 coding DNA: TGTGCCAGCAGTGATACAGGGGGTAATCAGCCCCAGCATTTT. The chain has TRBV6-1 and TRBJ1-5; 8 bases are shared with TRBD1. V lost 3 bases to trimming and J lost 4 bases; unmatched junction nucleotides: 2. The CDR3 runs to 14 residues. Germline V gene lookup returns CDR1 MNHNS and CDR2 SASEGT.

J is TRBJ1-2 and V is TRBV5-4; perhaps TRBD1 as D (6 bases). CDR1 SGHNT and CDR2 YYREEE come from the germline V gene (reference sequence). The CDR3 has 14 amino acids. V lost 5 bases and J 0 bases, leaving 11 bases between the germline ends. The CDR3 sequence is CASSRDKTNYGYTF. The CDR3 DNA is TGTGCCAGCAGTCGGGACAAGACTAACTATGGCTACACCTTC.

The chain employs TRBV12-3 or TRBV12-4 and TRBJ1-1, with no clear D. Trimming cost V 1 base and J 11 bases, with 11 bases left between them. The CDR3 sequence is 12 residues long. The CDR3 DNA follows: TGTGCCAGCAGTTTAGGGCTTACTGGGGCTTTCTTT. It yields the protein CASSLGLTGAFF.

The rearrangement links TRBV21-1 to TRBJ1-5; TRBD1, the D gene given by the table, was not confirmed from the DNA. TRBV21-1 is a listed pseudogene. This CDR3 is 18 amino acids long. The CDR3 loop is CASSSEFFYQGAGQPQHF. The DNA of the CDR3 is TGTGCCAGCAGCAGTGAATTTTTTTACCAGGGGGCTGGTCAGCCCCAGCATTTT.

The rearrangement links TRBV2 to TRBJ2-2; 8 nucleotides match TRBD2. The CDR3 spans 15 residues. CDR1 is SNHLY and CDR2 is FYNNEI in the germline V gene. The trim removed 0 bases at V and 6 bases at J, leaving 3 bases unmatched. The CDR3 is CASSEASGGSGELFF. The CDR3 DNA reads TGTGCCAGCAGTGAAGCAAGCGGGGGATCCGGGGAGCTGTTTTTT.

The gene calls are TRBV2 and TRBJ2-1; D is tentatively TRBD1 or TRBD2 (6 bases each). The germline gives CDR1 SNHLY, CDR2 FYNNEI. The CDR3 length is 16 residues. V lost 8 bases, J lost 2 bases, and 19 bases lay in between. The CDR3 region has the DNA TGTGCCAGCGCTAGGGGAGGCAGGGGAACCTACAATGAGCAGTTCTTC. This translates into CASARGGRGTYNEQFF.

The V and J genes are TRBV12-5 and TRBJ1-1; D is undetermined. Germline V CDR1 and CDR2: LGHNT, FRNRAP. V dropped 8 bases and J dropped 6 bases, with 10 bases sitting between them. CDR3 length: 11 residues. The CDR3 protein is CASRRFPEAFF. The CDR3 DNA is TGTGCTAGTCGGAGGTTCCCTGAAGCTTTCTTT.